This T cell receptor beta chain was sequenced in a study of Ad26.COV2.S vaccination and SARS-CoV-2 variants. Treatment in this sample: approximately 18 received Ad26.COV2.S at low or high dose, single or two shots; roughly 5 received placebo; per-sample allocation not given. Following the first vaccine or placebo injection, samples were taken on day 63. This CDR3 is built from 15 residues. V shed 2 bases and J shed 4 bases, with 12 bases lying between them. Germline CDR1 SGHRS, CDR2 YFSETQ. The table came from immunoSEQ multiplex PCR; TCRdb's copy has only in-frame clones and leaves some out. The table has 300,000 to 400,000 clones, 90% seen once; the top ten hold 5.5%.

Sample: peripheral blood, taken in a trial of Ad26.COV2.S vaccine versus placebo. This receptor was taken from a person between 18 and 65 years old who received the Ad26.COV2.S COVID-19 vaccine or a placebo. The genes are TRBV5-1 and TRBJ2-2, with unresolved D. In DNA form, the CDR3 reads TGCGCCAGCAGCTTCACATCGCGAGGCACCGGGGAGCTGTTTTTT. Translated, it gives CASSFTSRGTGELFF.